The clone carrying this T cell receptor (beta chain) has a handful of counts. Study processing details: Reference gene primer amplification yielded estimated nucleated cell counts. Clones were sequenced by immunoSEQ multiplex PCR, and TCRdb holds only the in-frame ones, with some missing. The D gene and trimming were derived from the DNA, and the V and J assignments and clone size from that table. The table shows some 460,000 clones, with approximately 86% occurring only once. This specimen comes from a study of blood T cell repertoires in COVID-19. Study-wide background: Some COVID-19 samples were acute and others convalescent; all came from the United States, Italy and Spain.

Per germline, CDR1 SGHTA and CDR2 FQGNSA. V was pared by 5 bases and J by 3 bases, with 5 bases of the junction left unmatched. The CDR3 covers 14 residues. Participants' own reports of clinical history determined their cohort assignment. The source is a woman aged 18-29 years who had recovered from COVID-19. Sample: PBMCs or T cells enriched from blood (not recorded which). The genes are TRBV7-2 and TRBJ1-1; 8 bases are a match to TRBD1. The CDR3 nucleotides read TGTGCCAGCAGCCCTTCCAGGGGGCACACTGAAGCTTTCTTT. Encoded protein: CASSPSRGHTEAFF.